The source of this TCR beta chain is a study of blood T cell repertoires in COVID-19. Study context: Donors in the United States, Italy and Spain gave samples during acute or convalescent COVID-19. The analysed material was cDNA or gDNA that came from T cells, B-cell-depleted T cells, or PBMCs.

Using immunoSEQ multiplex PCR, the repertoire was profiled, and TCRdb retains in-frame clones only, with some absent. This sample yields 250,000 to 350,000 clones, of which 70% to 90% are seen a single time; roughly 4% belongs to the top ten. Germline V gene sequence: CDR1 LNHNV, CDR2 YYDKDF (reference sequence). This CDR3 comprises 19 residues. J was trimmed by 5 bases and V by 5 bases; bases with no gene match: 20. V is TRBV15 and J is TRBJ2-7; 11 bases agree with TRBD2. The sequenced sample consisted of PBMCs or T cells enriched from blood (not recorded which). The receptor was isolated from a woman under 40 who had recovered from COVID-19. The CDR3 region has the DNA TGTGCCACCAGCTCCCCTATAGGGGCTAGCGGGGGGTGGCAGAACGAGCAGTACTTC. This sequence encodes CATSSPIGASGGWQNEQYF.